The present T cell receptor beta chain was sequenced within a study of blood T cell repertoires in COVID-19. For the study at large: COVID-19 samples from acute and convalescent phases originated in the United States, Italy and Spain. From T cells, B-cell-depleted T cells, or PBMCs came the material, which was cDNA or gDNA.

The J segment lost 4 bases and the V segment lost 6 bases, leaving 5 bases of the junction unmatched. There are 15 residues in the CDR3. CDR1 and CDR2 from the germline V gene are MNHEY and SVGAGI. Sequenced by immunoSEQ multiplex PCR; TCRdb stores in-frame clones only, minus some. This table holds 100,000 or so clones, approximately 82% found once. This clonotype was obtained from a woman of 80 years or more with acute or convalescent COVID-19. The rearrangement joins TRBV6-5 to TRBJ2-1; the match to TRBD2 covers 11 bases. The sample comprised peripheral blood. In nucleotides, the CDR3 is TGTGCCAGCAGCGTCGGGACTAGCGGTTACAATGAGCAGTTCTTC. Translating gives CASSVGTSGYNEQFF.